This T cell receptor (beta chain) is drawn from a study of spatial heterogeneity in lung cancer. Time point denoted: blood at routine non-recurrence follow-up after resection. Unsorted samples of tumor, nontumor lung or frozen PBMC had their whole RNA sequenced. MiXCR, run by TCRdb on the 5' RACE reads, gives a single entry per CDR3 protein. The sample records 45,000 to 65,000 distinct CDR3 sequences, about 7.4% being singletons. The V segment lost 5 bases and the J segment 7 bases; nucleotides outside the gene matches: 11. Germline CDR1 reads SGHRS; CDR2 reads YFSETQ. The length of the CDR3 is 14 residues. Ten or more counts support this clonotype.

The receptor was isolated from a female donor with early-stage non-small cell lung cancer. V usage is TRBV5-1 and J usage is TRBJ1-1, with 7 nucleotides matching TRBD1. This sample comprised PBMCs, obtained at follow-up. The DNA of the CDR3 is TGCGCCAGCAGACCCGACAGGGAGGTTATTGAAGCTTTCTTT. Translating gives CASRPDREVIEAFF.